This T cell receptor (beta chain) was recorded in a study of blood T cell repertoires in COVID-19. Study-level information: There were acute and convalescent COVID-19 samples, and they came from the United States, Italy and Spain. PBMCs, B-cell-depleted T cells, or T cells were the source of the cDNA or gDNA that made up the material.

Clones were read by immunoSEQ multiplex PCR, and TCRdb kept only the in-frame ones, dropping some. This table holds around 170,000 clones, about 81% found once. V was trimmed by 1 base and J by 1 base, leaving 13 bases between them. Germline CDR1 is SGDLS and CDR2 is YYNGEE. This CDR3 contains 16 residues. There are a few counts of this clone. The chain recombines TRBV9 with TRBJ2-3; D is possibly TRBD1 (6 bases). The source of this sequence is a woman older than 75 with COVID-19, enrolled during active disease. Sequencing input: peripheral blood. For the CDR3, the DNA is TGTGCCAGCAGCGTATATTGGGGGCGAGGCACAGATACGCAGTATTTT. It is translated as CASSVYWGRGTDTQYF.